These 8 T cell receptor beta chains came from one sample sequenced in a study of low-dose radiotherapy and immunotherapy resistance in tumors. Stated time point: after trial treatment. Treatment here: LDRT plus nivolumab, ipilimumab, low-dose cyclophosphamide and aspirin (RACIN trial). With a V-primer adapter and a constant-region primer, TCRs were amplified for about 19 PCR cycles. One entry per CDR3 protein results from TCRdb running MiXCR on the reads. The sample consists of about 52,000 distinct CDR3 sequences, around 35% of them appearing once. The sequences come from PBMCs, collected after low-dose radiotherapy plus immunotherapy. The origin of the receptors is a male donor with rectosigmoid adenocarcinoma.

This clonotype was seen ten or more times. The V and J genes are TRBV18 and TRBJ2-7, with D unclear. The V gene lost 0 bases and the J gene lost 2 bases, with 14 bases spanning the gap. Germline V gene data show CDR1 as KGHSH and CDR2 as LQKENI. CDR3 length: 16 amino acids. The CDR3 loop is CASSPPSDTIAYEQYF. The DNA for the CDR3 is TGTGCCAGCTCACCACCATCCGACACGATAGCCTACGAGCAGTACTTC.

This clonotype came up many times. The chain uses TRBV20-1 and TRBJ2-3; TRBD2 matches at 12 bases. The CDR3 sequence is 18 residues long. CDR1 DFQATT and CDR2 SNEGSKA come from the germline V gene (reference sequence). V was pared by 1 base and J by 5 bases, with 13 bases of the junction left unmatched. CDR3: CSARALGTSGPKGDTQYF. For the CDR3, the DNA is TGCAGTGCTAGAGCACTCGGGACTAGCGGGCCTAAAGGAGATACGCAGTATTTT.

This clonotype appeared many times. The chain recombines TRBV19 with TRBJ1-2, with D perhaps TRBD1 (6 bases). Trimming removed 2 bases at V and 0 bases at J, with 22 bases between. CDR1 is LNHDA, CDR2 SQIVND, per germline (reference sequence). The CDR3 covers 19 residues. The CDR3 sequence: CASSIPRDTLNPSNYGYTF. The CDR3 bases are TGTGCCAGTAGTATACCTCGGGACACCTTAAACCCATCTAACTATGGCTACACCTTC.

This clonotype is categorized as medium-sized. J is TRBJ2-1 and V is TRBV28; 14 nucleotides agree with TRBD2. Germline V gene data show CDR1 as MDHEN and CDR2 as SYDVKM. The CDR3 has 15 residues. V shed 5 bases, J shed 7 bases, and the junction held 4 bases outside the gene matches. CDR3 residues: CASSPTSGGANEQFF. CDR3 nucleotide sequence: TGTGCCAGCAGTCCGACTAGCGGGGGGGCGAATGAGCAGTTCTTC.

This clonotype was seen at least ten times. The CDR3 region has the DNA TGCGCCAGCAGCCAAGAGGTCAACAATGAGCAGTTCTTC. This translates into CASSQEVNNEQFF. V is TRBV4-3 and J is TRBJ2-1; D is ambiguous. Germline V gene lookup returns CDR1 LGHNA and CDR2 YSLEER. The CDR3 contains 13 residues. With 0 bases removed from V and 5 bases from J, the gap between germline ends came to 5 bases.

This sequence joins TRBV4-2 and TRBJ1-1; possibly TRBD1 for D (5 bases). Per germline, CDR1 LGHNA and CDR2 YNFKEQ. V lost 1 base to trimming and J lost 6 bases, with 9 bases between them. CDR3 length: 13 residues. CDR3 sequence reads: CASSQGGRPEAFF. CDR3 in DNA: TGTGCCAGCAGCCAAGGGGGGAGACCTGAAGCTTTCTTT.

The rearrangement joins TRBV5-1 to TRBJ2-3; TRBD2 is a possible D gene (6 bases). From germline, CDR1 is SGHRS and CDR2 YFSETQ. V lost 7 bases and J 4 bases, leaving 16 bases between the germline ends. This CDR3 is 14 amino acids long. The CDR3 protein is CASGYQTSSDTQYF. For the CDR3, the DNA is TGCGCCAGCGGCTACCAGACTAGTTCAGATACGCAGTATTTT.

This sequence joins TRBV6-5 and TRBJ2-1, with D possibly TRBD2 on 5 matching bases. The CDR3 totals 14 residues. Germline CDR1 and CDR2: MNHEY and SVGAGI. The CDR3 bases are TGTGTCTCGGAGGCGGCGAGCTCCTACAATGAGCAGTTCTTC. Protein product: CVSEAASSYNEQFF.